Reported below is one T cell receptor (beta chain). No antigen is known for it. This entry comes from a study of radiation and T cells in renal cell carcinoma. The treatment is: treatment-naive control, cytoreductive nephrectomy. Control tumors came from treatment-naive patients without prior radiation. Using immunoSEQ multiplex PCR, the repertoire was profiled, and TCRdb retains in-frame clones only, with some absent. The repertoire includes some 14,000 clones, roughly three fifths of them detected once, and over 10% sits in the top ten. The study, taken as a whole, reports: Only small tumor regions of roughly 1 g were sampled. Compared with controls, irradiated tumors had more, larger dominant CDR3 motifs. Top 100 clonotypes averaged about 50% in irradiated versus around 40% in nephrectomy-only tumors.

V was pared by 3 bases and J by 2 bases, with 17 bases between. Germline loops: CDR1 MNHNS, CDR2 SASEGT. This CDR3 has 16 amino acids. The material sequenced was tumor tissue, taken from a patient whose treatment was nephrectomy without radiotherapy. This TCR derives from a man aged 50-60 years with renal cell carcinoma. The chain has TRBV6-1 and TRBJ2-7, with D perhaps given as TRBD1 or TRBD2 (6 bases each). The CDR3 loop is CASSEGGRQVTYEQYF. CDR3 in DNA: TGTGCCAGCAGTGAGGGAGGACGACAGGTGACCTACGAGCAGTACTTC.